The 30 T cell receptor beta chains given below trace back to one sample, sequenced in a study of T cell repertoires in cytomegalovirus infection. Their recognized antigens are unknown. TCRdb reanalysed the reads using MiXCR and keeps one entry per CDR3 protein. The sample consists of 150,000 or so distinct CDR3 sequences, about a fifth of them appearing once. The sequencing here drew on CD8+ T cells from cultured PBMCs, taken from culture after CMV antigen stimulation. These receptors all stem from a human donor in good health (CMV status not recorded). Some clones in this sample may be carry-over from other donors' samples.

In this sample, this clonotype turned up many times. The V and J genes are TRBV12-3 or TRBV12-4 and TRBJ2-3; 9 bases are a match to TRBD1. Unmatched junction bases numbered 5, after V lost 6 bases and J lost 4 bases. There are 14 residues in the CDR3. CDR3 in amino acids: CASSTRQGADTQYF. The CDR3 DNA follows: TGTGCCAGCAGCACCAGACAGGGGGCAGATACGCAGTATTTT.

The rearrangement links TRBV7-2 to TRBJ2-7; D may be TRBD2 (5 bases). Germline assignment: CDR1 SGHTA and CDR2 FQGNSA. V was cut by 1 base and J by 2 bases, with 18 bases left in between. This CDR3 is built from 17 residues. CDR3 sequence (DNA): TGTGCCAGCAGCTTAGTAGTGATCGGGGTTGAAGCCTACGAGCAGTACTTC. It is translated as CASSLVVIGVEAYEQYF.

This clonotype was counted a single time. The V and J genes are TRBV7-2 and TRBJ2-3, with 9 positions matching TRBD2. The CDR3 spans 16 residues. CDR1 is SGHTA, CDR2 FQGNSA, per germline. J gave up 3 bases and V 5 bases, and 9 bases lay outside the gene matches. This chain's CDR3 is CASSRQRGDRTDTQYF. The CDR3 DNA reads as TGTGCCAGCAGCAGGCAGCGGGGGGATCGAACAGATACGCAGTATTTT.

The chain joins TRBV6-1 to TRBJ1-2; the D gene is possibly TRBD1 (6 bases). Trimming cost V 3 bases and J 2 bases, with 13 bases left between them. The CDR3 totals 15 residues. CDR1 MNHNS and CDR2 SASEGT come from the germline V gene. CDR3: CASSEGRGINYGYTF. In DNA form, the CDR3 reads TGTGCCAGCAGTGAGGGGAGGGGGATCAACTATGGCTACACCTTC.

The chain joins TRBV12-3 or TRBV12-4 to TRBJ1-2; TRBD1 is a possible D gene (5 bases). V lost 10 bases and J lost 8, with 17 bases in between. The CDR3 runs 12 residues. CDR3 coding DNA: TGTGCCACCGATACAGGCGAAAGGGGCTACACCTTC. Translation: CATDTGERGYTF.

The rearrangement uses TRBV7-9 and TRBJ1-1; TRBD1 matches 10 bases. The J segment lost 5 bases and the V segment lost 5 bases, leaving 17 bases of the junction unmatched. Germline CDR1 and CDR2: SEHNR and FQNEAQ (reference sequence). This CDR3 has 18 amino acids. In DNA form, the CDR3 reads TGTGCCAGCAGCGGGGGGGCGGGGACAGGGGTTTCTGGTACTGAAGCTTTCTTT. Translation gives CASSGGAGTGVSGTEAFF. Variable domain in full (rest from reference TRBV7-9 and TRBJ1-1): DTGVSQNPRHKITKRGQNVTFRCDPISEHNRLYWYRQTLGQGPEFLTYFQNEAQLEKSRLLSDRFSAERPKGSFSTLEIQRTEQGDSAMYLCASSGGAGTGVSGTEAFFGQGTRLTVV.

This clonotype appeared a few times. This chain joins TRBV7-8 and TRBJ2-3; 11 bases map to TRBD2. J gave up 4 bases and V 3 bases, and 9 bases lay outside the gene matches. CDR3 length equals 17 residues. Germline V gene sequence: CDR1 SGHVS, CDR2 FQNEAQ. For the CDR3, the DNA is TGTGCCAGCAGCTTTCCCTTAGCGGGGGGGCAACCAGATACGCAGTATTTT. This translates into CASSFPLAGGQPDTQYF. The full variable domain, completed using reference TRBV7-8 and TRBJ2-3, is GAGVSQSPRYKVAKRGQDVALRCDPISGHVSLFWYQQALGQGPEFLTYFQNEAQLDKSGLPSDRFFAERPEGSVSTLKIQRTQQEDSAVYLCASSFPLAGGQPDTQYFGPGTRLTVL.

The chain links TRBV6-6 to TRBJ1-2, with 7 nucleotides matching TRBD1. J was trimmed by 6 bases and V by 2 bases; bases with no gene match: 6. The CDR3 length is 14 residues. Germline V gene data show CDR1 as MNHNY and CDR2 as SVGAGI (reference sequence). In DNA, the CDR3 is TGTGCCAGCAGTTACGGCAGGGGGATCGATGGCTACACCTTC. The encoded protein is CASSYGRGIDGYTF.

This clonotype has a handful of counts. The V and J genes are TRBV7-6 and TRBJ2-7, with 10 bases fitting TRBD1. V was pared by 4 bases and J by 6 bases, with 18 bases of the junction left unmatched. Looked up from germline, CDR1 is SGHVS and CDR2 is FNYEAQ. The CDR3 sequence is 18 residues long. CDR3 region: CASSSNQGQGPRNSEQYF. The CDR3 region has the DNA TGTGCCAGCAGCTCAAATCAGGGACAGGGGCCCCGCAATAGCGAGCAGTACTTC.

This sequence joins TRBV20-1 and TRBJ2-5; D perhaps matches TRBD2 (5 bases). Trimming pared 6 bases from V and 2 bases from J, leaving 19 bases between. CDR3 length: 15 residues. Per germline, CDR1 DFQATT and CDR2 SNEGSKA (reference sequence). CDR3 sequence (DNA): TGCAGTGCCACAGAACGGGGAGAAATTCAAGAGACCCAGTACTTC. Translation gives CSATERGEIQETQYF.

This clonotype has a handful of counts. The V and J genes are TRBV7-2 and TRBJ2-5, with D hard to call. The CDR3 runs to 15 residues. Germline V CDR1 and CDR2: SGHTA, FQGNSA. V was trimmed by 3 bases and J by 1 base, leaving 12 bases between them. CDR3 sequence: CASSFISRIQETQYF. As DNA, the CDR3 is TGTGCCAGCAGCTTTATCTCGCGGATCCAAGAGACCCAGTACTTC.

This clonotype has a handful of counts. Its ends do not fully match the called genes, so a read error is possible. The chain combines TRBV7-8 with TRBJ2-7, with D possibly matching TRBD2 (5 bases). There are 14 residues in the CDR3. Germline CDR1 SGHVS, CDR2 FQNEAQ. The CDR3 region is CAGSLAQATYEQYF. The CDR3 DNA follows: TGTGCCGGCAGCTTAGCGCAGGCGACCTACGAGCAGTACTTC.

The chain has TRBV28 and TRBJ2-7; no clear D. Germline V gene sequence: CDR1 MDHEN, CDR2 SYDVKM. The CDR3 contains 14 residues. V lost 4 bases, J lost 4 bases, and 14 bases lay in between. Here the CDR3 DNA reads TGTGCCAGCAGTTCGAGAAGGACGGTGTACGAGCAGTACTTC. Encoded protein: CASSSRRTVYEQYF.

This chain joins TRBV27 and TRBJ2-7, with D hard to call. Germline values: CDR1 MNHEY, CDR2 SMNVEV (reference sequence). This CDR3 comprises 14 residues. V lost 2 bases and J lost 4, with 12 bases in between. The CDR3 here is CASSLVFGSYEQYF. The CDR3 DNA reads TGTGCCAGCAGTTTAGTGTTCGGGTCGTACGAGCAGTACTTC.

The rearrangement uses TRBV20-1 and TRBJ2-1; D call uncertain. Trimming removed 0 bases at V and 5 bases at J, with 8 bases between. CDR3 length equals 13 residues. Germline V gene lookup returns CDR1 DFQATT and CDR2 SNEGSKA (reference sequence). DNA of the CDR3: TGCAGTGCTAGAGAAGGATTTAACAATGAGCAGTTCTTC. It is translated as CSAREGFNNEQFF.

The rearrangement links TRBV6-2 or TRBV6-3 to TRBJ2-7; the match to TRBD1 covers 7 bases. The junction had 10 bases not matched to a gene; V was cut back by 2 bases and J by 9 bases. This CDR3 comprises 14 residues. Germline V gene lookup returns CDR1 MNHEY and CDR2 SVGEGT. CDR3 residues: CASSYPYPGGGQYF. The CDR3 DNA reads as TGTGCCAGCAGTTACCCTTACCCAGGGGGTGGGCAGTACTTC.

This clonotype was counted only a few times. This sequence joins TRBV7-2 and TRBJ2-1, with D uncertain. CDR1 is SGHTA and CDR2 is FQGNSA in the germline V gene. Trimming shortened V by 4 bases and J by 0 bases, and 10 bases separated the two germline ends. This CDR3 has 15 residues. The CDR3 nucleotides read TGTGCCAGCAGCTCTCACTCGAGCTCCTACAATGAGCAGTTCTTC. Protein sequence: CASSSHSSSYNEQFF.

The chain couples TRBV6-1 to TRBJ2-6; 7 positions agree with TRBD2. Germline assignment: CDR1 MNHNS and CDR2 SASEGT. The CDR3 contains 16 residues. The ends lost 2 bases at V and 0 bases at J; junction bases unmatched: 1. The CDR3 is CASSEIAGSGANVLTF. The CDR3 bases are TGTGCCAGCAGTGAAATAGCGGGCTCTGGGGCCAACGTCCTGACTTTC.

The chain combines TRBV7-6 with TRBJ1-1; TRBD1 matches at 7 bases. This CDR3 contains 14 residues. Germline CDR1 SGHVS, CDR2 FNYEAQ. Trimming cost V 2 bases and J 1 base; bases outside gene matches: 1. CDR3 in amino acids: CASSLRTGNTEAFF. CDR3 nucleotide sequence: TGTGCCAGCAGCTTAAGGACAGGGAACACTGAAGCTTTCTTT.

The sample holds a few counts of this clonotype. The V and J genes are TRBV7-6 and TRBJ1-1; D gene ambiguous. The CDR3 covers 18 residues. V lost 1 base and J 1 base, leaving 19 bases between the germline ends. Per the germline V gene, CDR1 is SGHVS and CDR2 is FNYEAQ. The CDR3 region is CASSLGEKREVRNTEAFF. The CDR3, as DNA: TGTGCCAGCAGCTTAGGTGAAAAAAGGGAAGTGAGGAACACTGAAGCTTTCTTT.

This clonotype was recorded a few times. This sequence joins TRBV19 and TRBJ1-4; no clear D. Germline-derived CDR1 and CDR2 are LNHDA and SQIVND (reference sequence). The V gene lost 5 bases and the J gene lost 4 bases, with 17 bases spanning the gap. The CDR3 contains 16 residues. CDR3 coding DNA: TGTGCCAGTAGTTCCTCTTGGAGAAAAAATAATGAAAAACTGTTTTTT. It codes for CASSSSWRKNNEKLFF.

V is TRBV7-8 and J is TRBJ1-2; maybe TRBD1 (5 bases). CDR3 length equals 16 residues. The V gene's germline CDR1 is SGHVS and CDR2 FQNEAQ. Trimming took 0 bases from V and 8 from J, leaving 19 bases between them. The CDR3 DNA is TGTGCCAGCAGCTTAGCCAGTATGGGGGTCGGGCGCGGCTACACCTTC. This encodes CASSLASMGVGRGYTF.

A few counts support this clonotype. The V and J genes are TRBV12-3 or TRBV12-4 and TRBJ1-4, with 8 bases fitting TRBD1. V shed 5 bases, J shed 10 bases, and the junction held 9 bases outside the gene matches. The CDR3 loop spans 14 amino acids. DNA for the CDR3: TGTGCCAGCAGTCCGACAGGGGCGGATGGAAAACTGTTTTTT. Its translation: CASSPTGADGKLFF.

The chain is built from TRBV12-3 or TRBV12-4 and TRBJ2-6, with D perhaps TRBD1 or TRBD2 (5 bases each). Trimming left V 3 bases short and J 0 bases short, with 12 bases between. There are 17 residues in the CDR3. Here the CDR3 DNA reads TGTGCCAGCAGTTTTGGGGGTTTCAGCTCTGGGGCCAACGTCCTGACTTTC. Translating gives CASSFGGFSSGANVLTF.

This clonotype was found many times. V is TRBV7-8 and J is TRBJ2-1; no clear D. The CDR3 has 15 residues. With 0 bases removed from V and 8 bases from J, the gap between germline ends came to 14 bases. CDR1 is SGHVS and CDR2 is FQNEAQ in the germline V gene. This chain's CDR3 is CASSLASANFDEQFF. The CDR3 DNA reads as TGTGCCAGCAGCTTAGCGTCAGCCAACTTCGATGAGCAGTTCTTC.

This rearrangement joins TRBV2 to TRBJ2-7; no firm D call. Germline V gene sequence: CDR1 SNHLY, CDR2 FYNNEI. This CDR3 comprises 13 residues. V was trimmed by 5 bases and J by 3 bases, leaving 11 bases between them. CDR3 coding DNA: TGTGCCAGCAGTCCCCGGTCATACTACGAGCAGTACTTC. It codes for CASSPRSYYEQYF.

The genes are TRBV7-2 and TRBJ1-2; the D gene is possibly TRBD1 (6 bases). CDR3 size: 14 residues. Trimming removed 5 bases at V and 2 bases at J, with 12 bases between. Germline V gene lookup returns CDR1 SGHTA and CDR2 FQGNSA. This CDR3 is CASSLWTENYGYTF. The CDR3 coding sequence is TGTGCCAGCAGCCTCTGGACAGAAAACTATGGCTACACCTTC.

CDR3 DNA: TGTGCCAGCAGCTTAAGCGGACAGAACAATGAGCAGTTCTTC. This sequence encodes CASSLSGQNNEQFF. V gene TRBV7-6 combines with J gene TRBJ2-1, with a tentative D call TRBD1 (6 bases). From germline, CDR1 is SGHVS and CDR2 FNYEAQ. The CDR3 is made up of 14 amino acids. V lost 2 bases and J lost 5, with 10 bases in between.

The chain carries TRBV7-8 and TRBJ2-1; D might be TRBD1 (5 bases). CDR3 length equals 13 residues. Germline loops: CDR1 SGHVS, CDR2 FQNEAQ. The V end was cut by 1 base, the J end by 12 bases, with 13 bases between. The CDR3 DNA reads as TGTGCCAGCAGCTTAGTTACAGGCCTTTGGCAGTTCTTC. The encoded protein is CASSLVTGLWQFF.

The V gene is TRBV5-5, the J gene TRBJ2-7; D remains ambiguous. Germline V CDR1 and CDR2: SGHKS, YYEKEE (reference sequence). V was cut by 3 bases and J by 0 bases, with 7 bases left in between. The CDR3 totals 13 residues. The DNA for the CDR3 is TGTGCCAGCAGCTCCGAGGCCTCCTACGAGCAGTACTTC. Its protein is CASSSEASYEQYF.